One and the same sample provided the 30 T cell receptor beta chains below, sequenced in a study of cytomegalovirus exposure and HLA in healthy donors. This table comes from immunoSEQ multiplex PCR, and its TCRdb copy is limited to in-frame clones, with some not included. The sample lists 150,000 to 200,000 clones, roughly 84% occurring once. The sample was PBMCs. The receptors stem from a man aged 30 to 39 in good health and CMV-seropositive.

The chain is built from TRBV28 and TRBJ2-5; D remains ambiguous. The CDR3 contains 14 residues. V was trimmed by 5 bases and J by 5 bases, leaving 15 bases between them. The germline V gene has CDR1 MDHEN and CDR2 SYDVKM. CDR3 in DNA: TGTGCCAGCAGTCCCAGGTCCCCCTGGGAGACCCAGTACTTC. Its protein product is CASSPRSPWETQYF.

The CDR3 loop is CASTMGLAGENEQFF. The CDR3 DNA is TGTGCCAGCACTATGGGACTAGCGGGAGAAAATGAGCAGTTCTTC. V usage is TRBV6-6 and J usage is TRBJ2-1, with TRBD2 matching over 14 bases. CDR3 length equals 15 residues. Losses at the gene ends were 7 bases for V and 7 bases for J; bases not matched to a gene: 6. In germline, CDR1 is MNHNY, CDR2 SVGAGI (reference sequence).

The chain combines TRBV9 with TRBJ2-5, with D possibly being TRBD2 (5 bases). Per the germline V gene, CDR1 is SGDLS and CDR2 is YYNGEE. Trimming removed 0 bases from V and 5 bases from J, with 11 bases in between. CDR3 length equals 14 residues. CDR3: CASSVESRRETQYF. CDR3 DNA: TGTGCCAGCAGCGTAGAGTCTCGGAGGGAGACCCAGTACTTC.

This chain links TRBV18 with TRBJ2-7; 7 bases are shared with TRBD1. This CDR3 is 14 amino acids long. The germline CDR1 and CDR2 sequences are KGHSH and LQKENI. J lost 4 bases, V lost 1 base, and 4 bases had no gene match. This chain's CDR3 is CASSPQGQNYEQYF. In DNA, the CDR3 is TGTGCCAGCTCACCACAGGGACAGAATTACGAGCAGTACTTC. Using reference TRBV18 and TRBJ2-7 for the parts outside the CDR3, the full variable domain is NAGVMQNPRHLVRRRGQEARLRCSPMKGHSHVYWYRQLPEEGLKFMVYLQKENIIDESGMPKERFSAEFPKEGPSILRIQQVVRGDSAAYFCASSPQGQNYEQYFGPGTRLTVT.

The chain employs TRBV7-3 and TRBJ2-1; 10 bases match TRBD2. J was trimmed by 2 bases and V by 2 bases; bases with no gene match: 0. The CDR3 runs to 15 residues. Germline lookup yields CDR1 SGHTA and CDR2 FQGTGA. In DNA form, the CDR3 reads TGTGCCAGCAGCTTAGGGACTAGCGCCTACAATGAGCAGTTCTTC. This sequence encodes CASSLGTSAYNEQFF.

The chain is built from TRBV5-1 and TRBJ2-7, with D tentatively TRBD1 (6 bases). Between the trimmed V and J ends, which lost 4 bases and 3 bases, there was a span of 20 bases. This CDR3 is 16 amino acids long. Germline V gene sequence: CDR1 SGHRS, CDR2 YFSETQ. CDR3 loop: CASSGRSGAAYYEQYF. CDR3 DNA sequence: TGCGCCAGCAGCGGGCGATCAGGGGCCGCGTACTACGAGCAGTACTTC.

The chain couples TRBV5-8 to TRBJ2-5, with D perhaps TRBD1 (6 bases). V was cut by 4 bases and J by 4 bases, with 11 bases left in between. The CDR3 has 13 residues. The germline gives CDR1 SGHTS, CDR2 YDEGEE. This CDR3 is CASSRTDLETQYF. In DNA form, the CDR3 reads TGTGCCAGCAGCAGGACAGATTTAGAGACCCAGTACTTC. The variable domain in full, completed from reference TRBV5-8 and TRBJ2-5, reads EAGVTQSPTHLIKTRGQQATLRCSPISGHTSVYWYQQALGLGLQFLLWYDEGEERNRGNFPPRFSGRQFPNYSSELNVNALELEDSALYLCASSRTDLETQYFGPGTRLLVL.

V is TRBV11-3 and J is TRBJ2-5; D possibly corresponds to TRBD1 (5 bases). V dropped 1 base and J dropped 0 bases, with 9 bases sitting between them. The CDR3 runs to 15 residues. Germline assignment: CDR1 SGHNT and CDR2 YENEEA. The CDR3 DNA is TGTGCCAGCAGCTTAGCAGGGAACCACCAAGAGACCCAGTACTTC. The encoded protein is CASSLAGNHQETQYF.

As for this clone: Other DNA sequences in the same sample also yield this CDR3. The rearrangement joins TRBV5-4 to TRBJ2-5; TRBD1 is a possible D gene (5 bases). CDR3 length: 12 residues. The ends were cut back, 0 bases at V and 5 bases at J, with 5 bases in the middle. Germline-derived CDR1 and CDR2 are SGHNT and YYREEE (reference sequence). CDR3 amino acids: CASSLDRETQYF. In DNA form, the CDR3 reads TGTGCCAGCAGCTTGGACAGGGAGACCCAGTACTTC. Full variable domain (rest looked up from reference TRBV5-4 and TRBJ2-5): ETGVTQSPTHLIKTRGQQVTLRCSSQSGHNTVSWYQQALGQGPQFIFQYYREEENGRGNFPPRFSGLQFPNYSSELNVNALELDDSALYLCASSLDRETQYFGPGTRLLVL.

This clone has a single count. The chain combines TRBV19 with TRBJ2-7; 8 nucleotides agree with TRBD1. The CDR3 consists of 14 residues. Trimming removed 6 bases from V and 3 bases from J; junction bases left unmatched: 7. Per germline, CDR1 LNHDA and CDR2 SQIVND (reference sequence). CDR3 in amino acids: CASRVGTGLYEQYF. In DNA, the CDR3 is TGTGCCAGTAGGGTCGGGACAGGTCTCTACGAGCAGTACTTC. The full variable domain, rest sourced from reference TRBV19 and TRBJ2-7, is DGGITQSPKYLFRKEGQNVTLSCEQNLNHDAMYWYRQDPGQGLRLIYYSQIVNDFQKGDIAEGYSVSREKKESFPLTVTSAQKNPTAFYLCASRVGTGLYEQYFGPGTRLTVT.

V gene TRBV2 combines with J gene TRBJ2-2; D remains unclear. The V gene lost 4 bases and the J gene lost 1 base, with 10 bases spanning the gap. The CDR3 consists of 15 residues. Germline lookup yields CDR1 SNHLY and CDR2 FYNNEI. The DNA for the CDR3 is TGTGCCAGCAGTGGATCTCGAGGGAACACCGGGGAGCTGTTTTTT. Its protein is CASSGSRGNTGELFF.

J is TRBJ1-1 and V is TRBV27; D is undetermined. The germline CDR1 and CDR2 sequences are MNHEY and SMNVEV (reference sequence). This CDR3 is 16 amino acids long. V lost 2 bases and J lost 3, with 16 bases in between. CDR3 sequence reads: CASSLTDSPSDTEAFF. For the CDR3, the DNA is TGTGCCAGCAGTTTAACGGACTCCCCCTCCGACACTGAAGCTTTCTTT.

This clone appeared a few times. V gene TRBV19 combines with J gene TRBJ1-2; maybe TRBD1 (6 bases). This CDR3 has 14 amino acids. Germline CDR1 reads LNHDA; CDR2 reads SQIVND (reference sequence). Trimming removed 7 bases at V and 4 bases at J, with 16 bases between. In DNA, the CDR3 is TGTGCCAGTACCAGGACAGCACCTTCCTATGGCTACACCTTC. This gives the protein CASTRTAPSYGYTF.

This clone was seen just once. The rearrangement links TRBV11-3 to TRBJ2-2; D is perhaps TRBD2 (5 bases). V was trimmed by 3 bases and J by 10 bases, leaving 12 bases between them. The germline V gene encodes CDR1 SGHNT and CDR2 YENEEA. The CDR3 is 13 amino acids. As DNA, the CDR3 is TGTGCCAGCAGCTTCGAGCGGTCCACGGAGCTGTTTTTT. As protein: CASSFERSTELFF.

The chain combines TRBV28 with TRBJ2-7; 9 nucleotides match TRBD1. Unmatched junction bases numbered 7, after V lost 6 bases and J lost 1 base. CDR3 length equals 15 residues. Germline V gene lookup returns CDR1 MDHEN and CDR2 SYDVKM. The CDR3 DNA reads as TGTGCCAGCAGCCGACAGGGGGTAACTTCCTACGAGCAGTACTTC. This sequence encodes CASSRQGVTSYEQYF.

The V and J genes are TRBV7-2 and TRBJ2-3; D remains unclear. The CDR3 extends over 13 amino acids. V was shortened by 4 bases and J by 0 bases, with 5 bases between the two germline ends. Germline V gene sequence: CDR1 SGHTA, CDR2 FQGNSA. The CDR3 region is CASSYISTDTQYF. As DNA, the CDR3 is TGTGCCAGCAGCTACATTAGCACAGATACGCAGTATTTT. The variable domain in full, completed from reference TRBV7-2 and TRBJ2-3, reads GAGVSQSPSNKVTEKGKDVELRCDPISGHTALYWYRQSLGQGLEFLIYFQGNSAPDKSGLPSDRFSAERTGGSVSTLTIQRTQQEDSAVYLCASSYISTDTQYFGPGTRLTVL.

V is TRBV9 and J is TRBJ1-5, with D unclear. CDR1 and CDR2 (germline): SGDLS, YYNGEE. Trimming pared 4 bases from V and 2 bases from J, leaving 7 bases between. This CDR3 has 13 amino acids. CDR3 bases: TGTGCCAGCAGCCCACACGGCAATCAGCCCCAGCATTTT. This gives the protein CASSPHGNQPQHF. The full variable domain, in which reference TRBV9 and TRBJ1-5 provide the parts outside the CDR3, is DSGVTQTPKHLITATGQRVTLRCSPRSGDLSVYWYQQSLDQGLQFLIQYYNGEERAKGNILERFSAQQFPDLHSELNLSSLELGDSALYFCASSPHGNQPQHFGDGTRLSIL.

This clone was seen once. The V and J genes are TRBV7-8 and TRBJ2-7; 13 bases match TRBD2. Germline lookup yields CDR1 SGHVS and CDR2 FQNEAQ. This CDR3 contains 20 residues. The V gene end was trimmed by 1 base and the J gene end by 0 bases; junction bases not matched to a gene: 12. CDR3 residues: CASSLGVWGLAGLSSYEQYF. The DNA of the CDR3 is TGTGCCAGCAGCTTAGGGGTTTGGGGACTAGCGGGGCTTAGCTCCTACGAGCAGTACTTC. The entire variable domain, with the rest obtained from reference TRBV7-8 and TRBJ2-7, is as follows: GAGVSQSPRYKVAKRGQDVALRCDPISGHVSLFWYQQALGQGPEFLTYFQNEAQLDKSGLPSDRFFAERPEGSVSTLKIQRTQQEDSAVYLCASSLGVWGLAGLSSYEQYFGPGTRLTVT.

The chain employs TRBV9 and TRBJ2-4; 8 positions match TRBD1. Unmatched junction bases numbered 8, after V lost 0 bases and J lost 6 bases. From germline, CDR1 is SGDLS and CDR2 YYNGEE. The CDR3 runs to 16 residues. CDR3 DNA sequence: TGTGCCAGCAGCGTAGGATCAGGGGGCTATGGAAACATTCAGTACTTC. It is translated as CASSVGSGGYGNIQYF.

This clone turned up a few times. This chain links TRBV7-2 with TRBJ2-7, with a tentative D call TRBD1 (6 bases). This CDR3 is 13 amino acids long. Per the germline V gene, CDR1 is SGHTA and CDR2 is FQGNSA. V lost 3 bases and J 3 bases, leaving 9 bases between the germline ends. CDR3 region: CASSFTGSYEQYF. The CDR3, as DNA: TGTGCCAGCAGCTTTACAGGGAGCTACGAGCAGTACTTC.

This clone was seen only once. The chain links TRBV25-1 to TRBJ2-7, with a tentative D call TRBD1 (6 bases). The length of the CDR3 is 14 residues. Germline V gene sequence: CDR1 MGHDK, CDR2 SYGVNS. V was pared by 6 bases and J by 3 bases, with 15 bases between. CDR3 bases: TGTGCCAGCAGAAAGACAGGCCACGGCTACGAGCAGTACTTC. Protein: CASRKTGHGYEQYF.

The V call is TRBV5-4, the J call TRBJ2-3, with a possible D match to TRBD2 (7 bases). This CDR3 is built from 15 residues. The V gene's germline CDR1 is SGHNT and CDR2 YYREEE (reference sequence). V dropped 0 bases and J dropped 3 bases, with 11 bases sitting between them. The CDR3 DNA reads TGTGCCAGCAGCTTGGGGACTAGGGGGACAGATACGCAGTATTTT. Protein product: CASSLGTRGTDTQYF.

This clone appeared once. This chain joins TRBV4-1 and TRBJ2-7; D is uncertain. Trimming left V 1 base short and J 2 bases short, with 6 bases between. The CDR3 has 13 residues. CDR1 and CDR2 from the germline V gene are MGHRA and YSYEKL. The CDR3 sequence: CASSQGPTYEQYF. In nucleotides, the CDR3 is TGCGCCAGCAGCCAAGGGCCAACCTACGAGCAGTACTTC.

CDR3 region: CAWSVLVQGYGYTF. The CDR3 DNA sequence: TGTGCCTGGAGTGTTTTAGTCCAGGGCTATGGCTACACCTTC. This chain links TRBV30 with TRBJ1-2; tentative D call: TRBD1 (5 bases). Trimming stripped 0 bases from V and 4 bases from J, with 12 bases between. This CDR3 is built from 14 residues. Germline V gene sequence: CDR1 GTSNPN, CDR2 SVGIG (reference sequence).

V gene TRBV5-1 combines with J gene TRBJ2-2; no clear D gene. Trimming removed 0 bases at V and 0 bases at J, with 6 bases between. CDR1 is SGHRS, CDR2 YFSETQ, per germline. CDR3 length equals 15 residues. The CDR3 nucleotides read TGCGCCAGCAGCTTGGTTCGTTCGAACACCGGGGAGCTGTTTTTT. It specifies CASSLVRSNTGELFF.

This clone was seen more than once but under ten times. The CDR3 spells CASIPLAGDHYNEQFF. The CDR3 bases are TGTGCCAGCATCCCCTTAGCGGGGGACCACTACAATGAGCAGTTCTTC. The chain links TRBV7-2 to TRBJ2-1, with TRBD2 matching over 9 bases. The germline CDR1 and CDR2 sequences are SGHTA and FQGNSA. The CDR3 runs to 16 residues. The V segment lost 7 bases and the J segment 3 bases; nucleotides outside the gene matches: 10.

This clone occurred a few times. The rearrangement links TRBV2 to TRBJ1-1, with TRBD1 as a possible D gene (5 bases). The germline V gene has CDR1 SNHLY and CDR2 FYNNEI. The CDR3 is made up of 16 amino acids. V was trimmed by 3 bases and J by 4 bases, leaving 18 bases between them. The CDR3 sequence is CASSETGGGGGTEAFF. CDR3 bases: TGTGCCAGCAGTGAGACTGGGGGGGGAGGTGGCACTGAAGCTTTCTTT. Based on the CDR3 plus reference TRBV2 and TRBJ1-1, the full variable domain is EPEVTQTPSHQVTQMGQEVILRCVPISNHLYFYWYRQILGQKVEFLVSFYNNEISEKSEIFDDQFSVERPDGSNFTLKIRSTKLEDSAMYFCASSETGGGGGTEAFFGQGTRLTVV.

CDR3 sequence (DNA): TGTGCCAGCAGGGGGACTAGCGGGAGGCAAGAGACCCAGTACTTC. Its protein is CASRGTSGRQETQYF. V gene TRBV6-5 combines with J gene TRBJ2-5, with 15 bases identical to TRBD2. This CDR3 has 15 residues. V shed 6 bases and J 2 bases; nucleotides not matched to a gene: 1. Germline assignment: CDR1 MNHEY and CDR2 SVGAGI.

In DNA, the CDR3 is TGCGCCAGCAGCCAAGTGGAGGGACGGAGAGAGCAGTACTTC. Its protein product is CASSQVEGRREQYF. This chain links TRBV4-3 with TRBJ2-7; D is possibly TRBD2 (6 bases). CDR1 and CDR2 from the germline V gene are LGHNA and YSLEER. V was cut by 1 base and J by 7 bases, with 14 bases left in between. The CDR3 loop spans 14 amino acids.

In its sample, this clone was seen once. V and J are TRBV29-1 and TRBJ2-1, with D perhaps TRBD1 (6 bases). V lost 4 bases and J 9 bases, leaving 13 bases between the germline ends. This CDR3 has 12 amino acids. From germline, CDR1 is SQVTM and CDR2 ANQGSEA. The CDR3 region is CSVGQGRGEQFF. The CDR3 DNA reads TGCAGCGTTGGTCAGGGGAGAGGTGAGCAGTTCTTC.